This passage covers 16 T cell receptor beta chains from one sample sequenced in a study of blood T cell repertoires in COVID-19. Data came from immunoSEQ multiplex PCR; TCRdb stores just in-frame clones and leaves some out. The repertoire holds about 190,000 clones, with almost 90% as singletons. The sample consisted of peripheral blood. These receptors were obtained from a man in his fifties or sixties with acute or convalescent COVID-19.

DNA of the CDR3: TGTGCCAGCAGCGTAGAGAGACAGGGTAACACCGGGGAGCTGTTTTTT. This translates into CASSVERQGNTGELFF. This sequence joins TRBV9 and TRBJ2-2; 7 bases are shared with TRBD1. Germline loops: CDR1 SGDLS, CDR2 YYNGEE. The ends lost 0 bases at V and 2 bases at J; junction bases unmatched: 4. The CDR3 sequence is 16 residues long.

This chain links TRBV3-1 (or the pseudogene TRBV3-2) with TRBJ2-5, with D tentatively TRBD1 (6 bases). The CDR3 runs 15 residues. CDR1 and CDR2 (germline): LGHDT, YNNKEL (reference sequence). The V end was cut by 1 base, the J end by 4 bases, with 13 bases between. CDR3 sequence reads: CASSQGLSGAETQYF. The CDR3 DNA is TGTGCCAGCAGCCAAGGTTTATCAGGGGCAGAGACCCAGTACTTC.

The chain joins TRBV7-2 to TRBJ2-1, with D tentatively TRBD2 (6 bases). This CDR3 is built from 15 residues. V was trimmed by 3 bases and J by 1 base, leaving 10 bases between them. The germline V gene has CDR1 SGHTA and CDR2 FQGNSA. The DNA of the CDR3 is TGTGCCAGCAGCTTGGCGGGGCTTTCCTACAATGAGCAGTTCTTC. Translating it yields CASSLAGLSYNEQFF.

The chain combines TRBV5-6 with TRBJ2-5, with D tentatively TRBD1 (5 bases). Trimming left V 4 bases short and J 0 bases short, with 19 bases between. The CDR3 spans 17 residues. Germline values: CDR1 SGHDT, CDR2 YYEEEE. This CDR3 is CASSQTQGPAYQETQYF. CDR3 DNA sequence: TGTGCCAGCAGCCAAACCCAGGGCCCTGCGTACCAAGAGACCCAGTACTTC.

The rearrangement links TRBV19 to TRBJ1-2; 7 nucleotides align to TRBD1. V shed 4 bases, J shed 6 bases, and the junction held 8 bases outside the gene matches. The CDR3 is made up of 14 amino acids. CDR1 is LNHDA and CDR2 is SQIVND in the germline V gene (reference sequence). The CDR3 is CASSRSGQSDGYTF. In DNA, the CDR3 is TGTGCCAGTAGTAGATCGGGACAGTCTGATGGCTACACCTTC. The whole variable domain, remainder taken from reference TRBV19 and TRBJ1-2, is DGGITQSPKYLFRKEGQNVTLSCEQNLNHDAMYWYRQDPGQGLRLIYYSQIVNDFQKGDIAEGYSVSREKKESFPLTVTSAQKNPTAFYLCASSRSGQSDGYTFGSGTRLTVV.

V gene TRBV5-1 combines with J gene TRBJ1-1; 8 positions agree with TRBD1. Germline trimming cut 5 bases from V and 0 bases from J; bases unmatched to any gene: 9. Germline CDR1 SGHRS, CDR2 YFSETQ. CDR3 size: 16 residues. CDR3 bases: TGCGCCAGCAGTTCGGACAGGGCACTTATGAACACTGAAGCTTTCTTT. It encodes CASSSDRALMNTEAFF.

The rearrangement links TRBV11-2 to TRBJ2-5, with D maybe TRBD2 (6 bases). The CDR3 length is 15 residues. From germline, CDR1 is SGHAT and CDR2 FQNNGV. V dropped 4 bases and J dropped 5 bases, with 17 bases sitting between them. This CDR3 is CASSWLGGRVETQYF. CDR3 coding DNA: TGTGCCAGCAGCTGGCTGGGGGGTAGGGTGGAGACCCAGTACTTC.

The chain couples TRBV7-2 to TRBJ2-5, with 7 bases that match TRBD2. This CDR3 is built from 15 residues. Losses at the gene ends were 3 bases for V and 3 bases for J; bases not matched to a gene: 7. Germline assignment: CDR1 SGHTA and CDR2 FQGNSA. In DNA, the CDR3 is TGTGCCAGCAGCTTCGTTGCGGGAGTAAAAGAGACCCAGTACTTC. This codes for CASSFVAGVKETQYF.

The chain couples TRBV2 to TRBJ1-5; TRBD1 aligns across 7 bases. This CDR3 is 13 amino acids long. The trim removed 7 bases at V and 5 bases at J, leaving 5 bases unmatched. Per germline, CDR1 SNHLY and CDR2 FYNNEI. CDR3 amino acids: CASTPTGDQPQHF. CDR3 bases: TGTGCCAGCACTCCCACAGGGGATCAGCCCCAGCATTTT. Supplemented by reference TRBV2 and TRBJ1-5, the full variable domain reads EPEVTQTPSHQVTQMGQEVILRCVPISNHLYFYWYRQILGQKVEFLVSFYNNEISEKSEIFDDQFSVERPDGSNFTLKIRSTKLEDSAMYFCASTPTGDQPQHFGDGTRLSIL.

CDR3 in amino acids: CASSQGRELFF. The CDR3 nucleotides read TGTGCCAGCAGTCAGGGCAGGGAGCTGTTTTTT. The chain carries TRBV27 and TRBJ2-2, with D perhaps matching TRBD1 (5 bases). V lost 5 bases to trimming and J lost 9 bases, with 7 bases between them. The CDR3 runs to 11 residues. Germline-derived CDR1 and CDR2 are MNHEY and SMNVEV (reference sequence).

The V gene is TRBV7-9, the J gene TRBJ1-2; TRBD1 aligns across 10 bases. V lost 7 bases and J lost 6; bases outside the gene matches: 8. CDR1 is SEHNR and CDR2 is FQNEAQ in the germline V gene (reference sequence). The CDR3 is 14 amino acids. The CDR3 loop reads CASNSDRGLHGYTF. The CDR3 nucleotides are TGTGCCAGCAACTCTGACAGGGGGCTTCATGGCTACACCTTC.

The chain couples TRBV10-3 to TRBJ2-3; 7 bases fit TRBD2. V was pared by 8 bases and J by 0 bases, with 5 bases of the junction left unmatched. The CDR3 is made up of 14 amino acids. Per germline, CDR1 ENHRY and CDR2 SYGVKD. The CDR3 nucleotides are TGTGCCATCGGATGGGAGGGTAGCACAGATACGCAGTATTTT. Translating it yields CAIGWEGSTDTQYF.

V usage is TRBV28 and J usage is TRBJ2-7; 10 nucleotides align to TRBD1. V lost 6 bases and J lost 5; bases outside the gene matches: 10. Germline V gene sequence: CDR1 MDHEN, CDR2 SYDVKM. The CDR3 extends over 15 amino acids. The CDR3: CASSLIGTGVNEQYF. Here the CDR3 DNA reads TGTGCCAGCAGCCTTATTGGGACAGGGGTTAACGAGCAGTACTTC.

The chain is built from TRBV29-1 and TRBJ1-2; 8 positions match TRBD1. The CDR3 has 14 amino acids. In germline, CDR1 is SQVTM, CDR2 ANQGSEA. Germline trimming cut 4 bases from V and 4 bases from J; bases unmatched to any gene: 8. The CDR3: CSVAGQGWGYGYTF. CDR3 nucleotides: TGCAGCGTTGCAGGACAGGGATGGGGCTATGGCTACACCTTC.

This clone was detected only a few times. V and J are TRBV4-1 and TRBJ1-6; 11 positions match TRBD1. Germline CDR1 and CDR2: MGHRA and YSYEKL. V gave up 1 base and J gave up 5 bases; unmatched junction bases: 1. This CDR3 region has 16 residues. The CDR3 loop reads CASSQAGQGDNSPLHF. The CDR3 nucleotides read TGCGCCAGCAGCCAAGCGGGACAGGGGGATAATTCACCCCTCCACTTT.

The J gene is TRBJ1-1, the V gene TRBV3-1 (or the pseudogene TRBV3-2); no clear D gene. Germline assignment: CDR1 LGHDT and CDR2 YNNKEL (reference sequence). Trimming left V 4 bases short and J 0 bases short, with 15 bases between. The CDR3 consists of 16 residues. CDR3 protein: CASSRNLIRVNTEAFF. The CDR3 bases are TGTGCCAGCAGCCGCAACTTGATTAGAGTGAACACTGAAGCTTTCTTT.